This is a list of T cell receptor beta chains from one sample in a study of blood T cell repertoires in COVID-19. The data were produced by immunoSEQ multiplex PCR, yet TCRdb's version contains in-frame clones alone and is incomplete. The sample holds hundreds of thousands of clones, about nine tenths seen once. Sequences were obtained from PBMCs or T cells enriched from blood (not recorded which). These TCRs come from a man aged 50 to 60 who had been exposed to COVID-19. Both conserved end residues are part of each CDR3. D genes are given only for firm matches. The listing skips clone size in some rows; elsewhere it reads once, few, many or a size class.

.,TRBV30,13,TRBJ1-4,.,CAWSPGLEEKLFF,TGTGCCTGGAGCCCGGGACTGGAGGAAAAACTGTTTTTT
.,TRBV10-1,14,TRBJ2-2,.,CASSGSPNTGELFF,TGCGCCAGCAGCGGGTCCCCCAACACCGGGGAGCTGTTTTTT
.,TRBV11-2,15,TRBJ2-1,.,CASSLGYALGSEQFF,TGTGCCAGCAGCTTAGGATACGCCCTGGGGAGTGAGCAGTTCTTC
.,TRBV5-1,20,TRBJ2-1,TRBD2,CASSSSGTGGISGRANEQFF,TGCGCCAGCAGCTCTTCCGGGACGGGGGGGATTAGCGGGAGGGCAAATGAGCAGTTCTTC
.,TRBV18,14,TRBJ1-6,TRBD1,CASSPGQTNSPLHF,TGTGCCAGCTCACCGGGACAGACCAATTCACCCCTCCACTTT
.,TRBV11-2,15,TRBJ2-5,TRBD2,CASSLNLGGQETQYF,TGTGCCAGCAGCTTAAATTTGGGGGGGCAAGAGACCCAGTACTTC
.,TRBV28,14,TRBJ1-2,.,CASSSAGSVWGYTF,TGTGCCAGCAGTTCGGCAGGCTCAGTTTGGGGCTACACCTTC
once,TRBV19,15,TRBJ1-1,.,CASSIEGGVNTEAFF,TGTGCCAGTAGTATAGAAGGGGGAGTGAACACTGAAGCTTTCTTT
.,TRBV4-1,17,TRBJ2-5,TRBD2,CASSQTGTSGRYETQYF,TGCGCCAGCAGCCAGACCGGGACTAGCGGGAGATATGAGACCCAGTACTTC
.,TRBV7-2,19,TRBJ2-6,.,CASSTLRDKIPTGANVLTF,TGTGCCAGCAGCACGCTACGGGACAAGATCCCCACTGGGGCCAACGTCCTGACTTTC
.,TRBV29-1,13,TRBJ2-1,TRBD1,CSVSQTGFYEQFF,TGCAGCGTAAGCCAGACAGGGTTCTATGAGCAGTTCTTC
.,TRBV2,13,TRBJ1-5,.,CASRRHPFSAQHF,TGTGCCAGCCGTAGACACCCTTTTTCGGCCCAGCATTTT
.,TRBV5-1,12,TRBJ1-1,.,CASSDGQGEAFF,TGCGCCAGCAGCGACGGCCAGGGGGAAGCTTTCTTT
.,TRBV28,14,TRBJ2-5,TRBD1,CASRMTGGAETQYF,TGTGCCAGCAGGATGACAGGGGGCGCAGAGACCCAGTACTTC
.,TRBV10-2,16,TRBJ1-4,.,CASSLPPRDSDEKLFF,TGCGCCAGCAGCCTCCCTCCGAGGGACTCCGACGAAAAACTGTTTTTT
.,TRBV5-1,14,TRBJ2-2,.,CASSAGGITGELFF,TGCGCCAGCAGCGCGGGCGGAATCACCGGGGAGCTGTTTTTT
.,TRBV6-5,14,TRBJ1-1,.,CASSIQTGNTEAFF,TGTGCCAGCAGTATCCAGACAGGGAACACTGAAGCTTTCTTT
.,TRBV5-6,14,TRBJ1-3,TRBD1,CASTARTGGNTIYF,TGTGCCAGCACCGCTCGGACAGGGGGAAACACCATATATTTT
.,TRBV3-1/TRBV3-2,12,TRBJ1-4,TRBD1,CASSQDRNRLFF,TGTGCCAGCAGCCAGGACAGGAATCGACTGTTTTTT
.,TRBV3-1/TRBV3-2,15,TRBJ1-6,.,CASSPTGSYNSPLHF,TGTGCCAGCAGCCCCACAGGGTCCTATAATTCACCCCTCCACTTT